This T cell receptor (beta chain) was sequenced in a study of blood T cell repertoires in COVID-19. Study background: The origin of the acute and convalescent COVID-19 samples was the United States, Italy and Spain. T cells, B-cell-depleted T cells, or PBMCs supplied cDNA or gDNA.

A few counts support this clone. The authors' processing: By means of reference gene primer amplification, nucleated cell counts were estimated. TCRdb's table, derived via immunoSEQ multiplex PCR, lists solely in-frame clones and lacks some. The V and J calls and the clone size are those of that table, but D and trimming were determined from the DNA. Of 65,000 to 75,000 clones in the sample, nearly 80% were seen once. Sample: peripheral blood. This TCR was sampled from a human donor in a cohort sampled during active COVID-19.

CDR3: CASSPQGGEQFF. In DNA form, the CDR3 reads TGTGCCAGCTCACCACAAGGCGGGGAGCAGTTCTTC. The rearrangement links TRBV18 to TRBJ2-1; TRBD2 might be the D (5 bases). V was cut by 1 base and J by 10 bases, with 8 bases left in between. The CDR3 length is 12 residues. CDR1 is KGHSH, CDR2 LQKENI, per germline.